These 24 T cell receptor beta chains were all obtained from the same sample, sequenced in a study of shared clonotypes between healthy human individuals. Profiled with immunoSEQ multiplex PCR; TCRdb holds only in-frame clones, not every one. The sample lists fewer than 3 million clones; approximately 90% were seen once. The sample comprised naive CD4+ T cells from PBMCs. As for subset: CD45RA+ positively selected. Every receptor here comes from a man younger than 35 in good health. Some clones in this sample may be carry-over from other donors' samples.

This rearrangement joins TRBV10-2 to TRBJ1-1; 7 bases are shared with TRBD1. V was clipped by 8 bases and J by 0 bases; unmatched bases: 9. Germline V CDR1 and CDR2: WSHSY, SAAADI. This CDR3 has 15 residues. The CDR3 DNA is TGCGCCAGCGGATTGGAGGGGGCGGTGAACACTGAAGCTTTCTTT. The encoded protein is CASGLEGAVNTEAFF.

The chain employs TRBV6-1 and TRBJ2-2; D is uncertain. V was trimmed by 2 bases and J by 3 bases, leaving 13 bases between them. This CDR3 has 16 residues. The germline gives CDR1 MNHNS, CDR2 SASEGT. For the CDR3, the DNA is TGTGCCAGCAGTGAAAAACTCGCCCAAGACACCGGGGAGCTGTTTTTT. Translated: CASSEKLAQDTGELFF.

The chain combines TRBV5-1 with TRBJ2-3, with D perhaps matching TRBD2 (7 bases). The germline CDR1 and CDR2 sequences are SGHRS and YFSETQ. Trimming stripped 1 base from V and 4 bases from J, with 13 bases between. This CDR3 is built from 15 residues. For the CDR3, the DNA is TGCGCCAGCAGCTTGTACGGGGGGCAAGCAGATACGCAGTATTTT. It translates to CASSLYGGQADTQYF. Combining the CDR3 with reference TRBV5-1 and TRBJ2-3 gives the whole variable domain KAGVTQTPRYLIKTRGQQVTLSCSPISGHRSVSWYQQTPGQGLQFLFEYFSETQRNKGNFPGRFSGRQFSNSRSEMNVSTLELGDSALYLCASSLYGGQADTQYFGPGTRLTVL.

This sequence joins TRBV5-1 and TRBJ2-2; weak D call: TRBD2 (5 bases). V was clipped by 0 bases and J by 4 bases, with 13 bases between them. The CDR3 extends over 16 amino acids. Germline loops: CDR1 SGHRS, CDR2 YFSETQ. The CDR3 protein is CASSLGGPSGTGELFF. The CDR3 nucleotides read TGCGCCAGCAGCTTGGGAGGGCCCTCGGGCACCGGGGAGCTGTTTTTT.

The CDR3 here is CASSSRPSQGTREKLFF. The CDR3 bases are TGTGCCAGCAGCTCTCGGCCCTCACAGGGGACGAGGGAAAAACTGTTTTTT. The chain couples TRBV11-3 to TRBJ1-4; TRBD1 matches at 7 bases. Per the germline V gene, CDR1 is SGHNT and CDR2 is YENEEA. The CDR3 is 17 residues long. V lost 4 bases and J lost 8; bases outside the gene matches: 16.

This chain connects TRBV15 to TRBJ1-4; weak D call: TRBD1 (5 bases). The germline V gene encodes CDR1 LNHNV and CDR2 YYDKDF (reference sequence). The germline V and J ends were trimmed by 1 base and 11 bases, with 17 bases remaining between them. The CDR3 length is 15 residues. In nucleotides, the CDR3 is TGTGCCACCAGCAGAGTGACAGCCCGAGCTGGGAAACTGTTTTTT. Translating it yields CATSRVTARAGKLFF. Together with reference TRBV15 and TRBJ1-4, the CDR3 gives the full variable domain: DAMVIQNPRYQVTQFGKPVTLSCSQTLNHNVMYWYQQKSSQAPKLLFHYYDKDFNNEADTPDNFQSRRPNTSFCFLDIRSPGLGDTAMYLCATSRVTARAGKLFFGSGTQLSVL.

The chain has TRBV7-2 and TRBJ2-7; 7 bases line up with TRBD1. Germline values: CDR1 SGHTA, CDR2 FQGNSA. The ends lost 5 bases at V and 3 bases at J; junction bases unmatched: 10. The CDR3 totals 15 residues. The CDR3 here is CASSHDTGTVYEQYF. CDR3 sequence (DNA): TGTGCCAGCAGCCACGATACCGGGACAGTCTACGAGCAGTACTTC.

V gene TRBV14 combines with J gene TRBJ2-3; TRBD2 might be the D (5 bases). The germline CDR1 and CDR2 sequences are SGHDN and FVKESK. The V gene lost 1 base and the J gene lost 8 bases, with 7 bases spanning the gap. The CDR3 has 12 amino acids. The CDR3, as DNA: TGTGCCAGCAGCCAAGGGCTAGCTACGCAGTATTTT. It yields the protein CASSQGLATQYF.

This chain joins TRBV12-5 and TRBJ2-2; D is undetermined. Germline CDR1 and CDR2: LGHNT and FRNRAP. Trimming left V 7 bases short and J 0 bases short, with 9 bases between. The length of the CDR3 is 14 residues. The CDR3 region has the DNA TGTGCTAGTGCCGAGATTCCGAACACCGGGGAGCTGTTTTTT. Its translation is CASAEIPNTGELFF.

The V call is TRBV11-2, the J call TRBJ1-1; D uncertain. CDR1 is SGHAT and CDR2 is FQNNGV in the germline V gene. This CDR3 is built from 13 residues. Trimming shortened V by 2 bases and J by 7 bases, and 11 bases separated the two germline ends. CDR3 amino acids: CASSLRTVSEAFF. Here the CDR3 DNA reads TGTGCCAGCAGCTTAAGGACCGTGAGTGAAGCTTTCTTT.

This sequence joins TRBV28 and TRBJ2-3; 7 bases agree with TRBD1. The CDR3 extends over 16 amino acids. The germline V gene has CDR1 MDHEN and CDR2 SYDVKM. V lost 6 bases, J lost 0 bases, and 9 bases stayed unmatched. Here the CDR3 DNA reads TGTGCCAGCAGCCTTCTCGGGACAGCCAGCACAGATACGCAGTATTTT. It codes for CASSLLGTASTDTQYF.

The J gene is TRBJ2-7, the V gene TRBV27; D call uncertain. From germline, CDR1 is MNHEY and CDR2 SMNVEV (reference sequence). Trimming left V 6 bases short and J 0 bases short, with 9 bases between. There are 13 residues in the CDR3. The CDR3 sequence is CASSPLISYEQYF. The CDR3 coding sequence is TGTGCCAGCAGCCCACTTATCTCCTACGAGCAGTACTTC.

The chain couples TRBV28 to TRBJ1-5; 7 bases align to TRBD1. V dropped 2 bases and J dropped 3; count of bases not matched to a gene: 4. CDR1 MDHEN and CDR2 SYDVKM come from the germline V gene. This CDR3 comprises 15 residues. The CDR3 nucleotides read TGTGCCAGCAGTTTACTCGGGACAGTCAATCAGCCCCAGCATTTT. Its translation: CASSLLGTVNQPQHF.

CDR3 region: CASSPPSKPHEQYF. The CDR3 bases are TGTGCCAGCAGCCCCCCTTCCAAACCCCACGAGCAGTACTTC. This rearrangement joins TRBV5-4 to TRBJ2-7; no clear D gene. CDR1 and CDR2 (germline): SGHNT, YYREEE (reference sequence). The CDR3 is 14 residues long. V was clipped by 4 bases and J by 5 bases, with 16 bases between them. The complete variable domain, with remaining parts taken from reference TRBV5-4 and TRBJ2-7, reads ETGVTQSPTHLIKTRGQQVTLRCSSQSGHNTVSWYQQALGQGPQFIFQYYREEENGRGNFPPRFSGLQFPNYSSELNVNALELDDSALYLCASSPPSKPHEQYFGPGTRLTVT.

The chain couples TRBV2 to TRBJ1-5; D is unresolved. The CDR3 contains 14 residues. Deletions cut 3 bases from V and 5 bases from J, with 11 bases between. Germline CDR1 is SNHLY and CDR2 is FYNNEI. The CDR3 region has the DNA TGTGCCAGCAGTGATGTTACGGAGTATCAGCCCCAGCATTTT. Translation gives CASSDVTEYQPQHF.

The rearrangement uses TRBV7-3 and TRBJ1-4, with 10 bases identical to TRBD1. Germline V gene lookup returns CDR1 SGHTA and CDR2 FQGTGA. Trimming took 5 bases from V and 3 from J; bases not matched to a gene: 15. This CDR3 has 19 residues. As DNA, the CDR3 is TGTGCCAGCAGCCCCGGATTCTCGGGACAGGGGAAATCTAATGAAAAACTGTTTTTT. It codes for CASSPGFSGQGKSNEKLFF.

This clone was seen many times. V and J are TRBV5-1 and TRBJ2-1, with D unresolved. The germline gives CDR1 SGHRS, CDR2 YFSETQ. The CDR3 consists of 14 residues. V was shortened by 1 base and J by 4 bases, with 9 bases between the two germline ends. Here the CDR3 DNA reads TGCGCCAGCAGCTTGCTAGGGATTTACAATGAGCAGTTCTTC. Protein sequence: CASSLLGIYNEQFF.

This rearrangement joins TRBV4-3 to TRBJ1-1; D is ambiguous. Per germline, CDR1 LGHNA and CDR2 YSLEER. The length of the CDR3 is 13 residues. Trimming took off 4 bases at V and 5 bases at J, with 11 bases between the two ends. In DNA, the CDR3 is TGCGCCAGCAGCCCACCGAGCGGTACTGAAGCTTTCTTT. The encoded protein is CASSPPSGTEAFF.

Details on this clone: In the same sample, other DNA sequences code for this CDR3. The gene calls are TRBV20-1 and TRBJ2-7, with D possibly being TRBD2 (5 bases). V was shortened by 5 bases and J by 3 bases, with 8 bases between the two germline ends. The CDR3 is 11 amino acids. Germline CDR1 reads DFQATT; CDR2 reads SNEGSKA (reference sequence). CDR3 in DNA: TGCAGTGCTGGACGGGGCTACGAGCAGTACTTC. Its translation is CSAGRGYEQYF.

V usage is TRBV5-1 and J usage is TRBJ2-6, with D perhaps given as TRBD1 or TRBD2 (5 bases each). Germline assignment: CDR1 SGHRS and CDR2 YFSETQ. V was shortened by 0 bases and J by 0 bases, with 7 bases between the two germline ends. This CDR3 is 16 amino acids long. The CDR3 coding sequence is TGCGCCAGCAGCTTGGTTGGGACCTCTGGGGCCAACGTCCTGACTTTC. It translates to CASSLVGTSGANVLTF.

Worth noting for this clone: In the same sample, other DNA sequences code for this CDR3. V usage is TRBV5-1 and J usage is TRBJ1-1; D not certain. V was cut by 1 base and J by 2 bases, with 6 bases left in between. The CDR3 length is 13 residues. Germline V gives CDR1 SGHRS, CDR2 YFSETQ. CDR3 sequence reads: CASSLMGNTEAFF. The CDR3 DNA sequence: TGCGCCAGCAGCTTGATGGGTAACACTGAAGCTTTCTTT.

The chain is built from TRBV18 and TRBJ2-3, with 8 bases fitting TRBD1. CDR3 length equals 16 residues. V dropped 1 base and J dropped 3; count of bases not matched to a gene: 6. The germline gives CDR1 KGHSH, CDR2 LQKENI. CDR3 coding DNA: TGTGCCAGCTCACCACAATCGGACAGGGTTACAGATACGCAGTATTTT. Translated: CASSPQSDRVTDTQYF.

This chain connects TRBV5-1 to TRBJ2-2; 7 bases agree with TRBD1. Germline CDR1 is SGHRS and CDR2 is YFSETQ. The CDR3 sequence is 16 residues long. After removal of 4 bases from V and 3 bases from J, the junction contained 9 bases not matched to a gene. The CDR3 coding sequence is TGCGCCAGCAGCCCCCACAGGGGCAAGGACACCGGGGAGCTGTTTTTT. Translated, it gives CASSPHRGKDTGELFF.

The sample holds one count of this clone. The rearrangement links TRBV27 to TRBJ2-7; 12 bases map to TRBD2. The CDR3 spans 17 residues. Germline loops: CDR1 MNHEY, CDR2 SMNVEV (reference sequence). J gave up 3 bases and V 1 base, and 7 bases lay outside the gene matches. This CDR3 reads CASSLFGLAGRGYEQYF. CDR3 nucleotide sequence: TGTGCCAGCAGTTTATTCGGACTAGCGGGAAGAGGCTACGAGCAGTACTTC.